This T cell receptor beta chain was documented in a study of cytomegalovirus exposure and HLA in healthy donors (dated by TCRdb to the late 2010s). About the investigation overall: In an earlier analysis of several hundred of the donors, about 270 Gb of sequence data and some 100 million unique TCR beta sequences from 180 million or so T cells were reported. Roughly 300 gigabases of sequencing data and tens of millions of unique TCR sequences were included in an early release covering several hundred HLA-typed donors. Of the roughly 400 genotyped donors, 65% to 90% fell in the genetic ancestry cluster associated with self-reported Caucasian donors. The study aimed to test whether cataloging public T cell receptors could reveal signatures of past pathogen exposure. The T cell repertoires of some 700 subjects were profiled by immunosequencing and related to cytomegalovirus serostatus. Besides the first cohort of around 670 subjects, a separate validation cohort made up of roughly 130 different subjects was used. To predict cytomegalovirus infection status, the study combined high-throughput TCR immunosequencing, statistical association of individual TCRs with disease status, and machine learning. To study patterns of TCR occurrence, a later analysis re-analyzed previously published TCR beta repertoires from 666 donors and added high-resolution HLA genotyping. Rather than drawing on any new phenotypic data, the later analysis identified candidate immune exposures from TCR beta sequences and the way those sequences occurred across donors. In an earlier analysis of 500 to 650 of the donors, high-throughput TCR beta sequencing was used to judge whether each TCR beta V gene segment behaved as functional or pseudogenic. Donor age, sex, ethnicity and CMV serostatus were compiled together with the repertoire data. A later genetic analysis used genome-wide SNP genotypes for about 65% of the roughly 670 donors, treating that subset as a discovery cohort. Every discovery cohort repertoire had been produced on one sequencing platform. HLA typing included class I and class II loci at four-digit resolution. Typing coverage differed by locus: A, B, C, DRB1 and DQB1 were typed in about 629-640 donors, DQA1 in about 500, DPA1 in around 600, and DPB1 in 472. Four to six DR-DQ haplotypes were handled as single units for association and clustering, since linkage in the cohort was strong. Among 300 to 450 genotyped donors of the cohort, an average of approximately 240,000 unique TCR beta nucleotide sequences were sequenced per donor, around a sixth of them non-productive.

This clone appeared a single time. Its antigen remains unidentified. Per-nucleotide qualities are absent, and no much larger clonotype sits a single base away. Trimmed from V: 1 base; trimmed from J: 8 bases; junction bases lacking a gene match: 6. CDR1 and CDR2, looked up from the germline V gene, are SGHTA and FQGNSA. The CDR3 spans 15 residues, from the cysteine through the phenylalanine. The CDR3 DNA has 45 bases and is translated from base 1. Library preparation used the immunoSEQ multiplex PCR assay. For the multiplex PCR, a mixture combining 60 forward primers for TCR Vbeta segments and 13 reverse primers for TCR Jbeta segments was used. Amplification of the CDR3 region of rearranged TCR beta genes was performed with a multiplex PCR assay on genomic DNA. On the Illumina HiSeq System, the amplified TCR beta libraries were sequenced as 87-base-pair reads. Concerning the study's data processing: Across the 600 to 700 repertoires, a later analysis counted about 81 million unique TCR beta chains, approximately 10 million of which were shared by at least two donors. Raw reads were error-corrected and collapsed into unique sequences by a nearest-neighbor algorithm in which closely related sequences were merged to remove PCR and sequencing errors. CDR3 sequences were aligned to IMGT reference sequences to assign V, D and J gene segments. For a sequence to be retained, at least a six-nucleotide match to both a V gene segment and a J gene segment was required. Rearrangements were called productive when the CDR3 lacked stop codons and stayed in frame with V and J; all others were non-productive. CDR3 was defined according to IMGT convention as the region running from the second conserved V-encoded cysteine to the conserved J-encoded phenylalanine. Sequences without an unambiguous match to a single V gene segment were excluded from the earlier analysis of several hundred of the donors. In an earlier analysis of almost 600 of the donors, a V segment was called functional when productive rearrangements were above 56.7%, and segregating when the standard deviation between donors exceeded 5%. A statistical classification framework was built to diagnose cytomegalovirus status from the catalog of TCR beta chain sequences. V and J gene assignment, in a later analysis, came from comparing TCR nucleotide sequences with IMGT/GENE-DB human TR gene sequences. A later analysis assigned CDR3 sequences and most-parsimonious VDJ recombination scenarios with the TCRdist pipeline. In a later analysis, each TCR beta chain was defined by its CDR3 amino acid sequence together with its V-gene family, and reads without a unique V-gene family were excluded. As a way to deal with suspected cross-contamination and a sequencing artifact, a later analysis dropped roughly 620 nucleotide sequences that were highly shared and had low generation probability. In a later analysis, a clonal expansion index was calculated for each public chain from normalized within-repertoire ranks of inferred template counts. Generation probabilities in a later analysis came from a VDJ recombination model fitted to out-of-frame rearrangements, and those results were checked against IGoR. In a later analysis, hypergeometric tests were used to score TCR-TCR, TCR-HLA and TCR-CMV co-occurrence, with a repertoire-size bias correction applied to TCR pairs. False discovery rates were estimated in a later analysis by permuting HLA or CMV assignments 20 times. A later analysis grouped co-occurring TCRs with DBSCAN, adding TCRdist sequence similarity when clustering within HLA-allele-positive subsets. Co-occurrence clustering excluded repertoires with fewer than 30,000 or more than 120,000 public chains, plus five with anomalous nucleotide sharing. Imported from immuneACCESS, the table was reduced by TCRdb to in-frame sequences with V and J called. These copies leave out some clones; in studies compared against another copy, an unresolved V gene accounts for under half, and the cause of the remainder is not known. V and J calls and clone size are those listed in that table; D and trimming were worked out from the DNA. The sample table shows roughly 100,000 clones, and over 70% are seen once. The ten largest clones take up about 5.8% of the sample.

The cohort was made up of several hundred healthy bone marrow donors. At the time of sampling, every cohort member was nominally healthy, though immune exposures that went unrecorded were likely present. The donor was CMV seronegative and was included in the group of 352 seronegative cohort members. Every donor gave a peripheral blood sample, and the peripheral blood mononuclear cells from that sample were used for TCR beta sequencing. The Qiagen DNeasy Blood Extraction Kit was used to extract genomic DNA from the blood cell samples. Study-level results and caveats: In both the original and validation cohorts, the classifier was reported to diagnose cytomegalovirus status with high specificity and sensitivity. When HLA alleles, especially DR and DQ, strongly co-occurred, attributing TCR associations to individual alleles was difficult. The authors suggested that the approach could potentially be extended to other disease states and immunological phenotypes. According to a later analysis, TCR association rates differed among HLA loci, with DRB1 alleles showing the most associated TCRs and HLA-C alleles showing the fewest. In a later genetic analysis, fewer N-insertions in productive TCRs were reported among donors in an Asian-associated ancestry cluster than the approximately 630-donor mean. The earlier analysis of 587 of the donors excluded fewer than 20 rarely observed V segments, including chromosome 9 orphons, because counts were too low. A group of highly shared sequence variants was considered likely to be a technical artifact of the sequencing pipeline. Because the 87-base-pair reads could not distinguish some IMGT-functional V segments, including TRBV6-2 and TRBV6-3, those segments were excluded. This cohort had only TCR beta chains sequenced, and the lack of alpha or paired-chain data limited which features could be detected. Most TCR sequences were seen in very few donors, while some public TCRs were found in many individuals. For the cohort, immune exposure information was limited to CMV serostatus. V-gene and J-gene trimming of TCR beta chains was associated with a missense DCLRE1C variant in a later genetic analysis, and the association was replicated in an independent cohort. A further reported finding was that TCR beta sequences accurately predicted the HLA-A and HLA-B alleles for most subjects in the first cohort. Because HLA typing was missing for some donors at each locus, association tests included only the typed subset. In a later analysis, HLA-associated TCR beta chains were found to be more clonally expanded and to have lower generation probabilities than equally common non-associated chains. Specific HLA alleles were associated with about 17,000 TCR beta sequences at a false discovery rate of 0.05 in a later analysis. A few of the identified cytomegalovirus-associated TCR beta chains were confirmed in vitro to be specific for cytomegalovirus antigens. Sequencing depth was assumed to be roughly uniform across donors in the presence/absence analyses, though that assumption may not hold. Linkage disequilibrium might explain the correlated functional status among segregating V segments, but an unknown experimental factor could not be ruled out. According to a later analysis, most CMV-associated TCR beta chains appeared to be HLA-restricted, and the HLA associations seemed to be driven largely by CMV exposure. The study gave a list of over 150 TCR beta chains associated with cytomegalovirus. In an earlier analysis of over 550 of the donors, most TCR beta V segments were observed in productive rearrangements about 90% or about 30% of the time, broadly matching IMGT annotations. A later analysis reported that several top co-occurrence clusters appeared linked to parvovirus B19, influenza, CMV and Epstein-Barr virus.

This receptor chain uses TRBV7-2 and TRBJ2-3; TRBD2 fits 10 bases in the junction. This clonotype originated in a male donor in good health and CMV-seronegative. Sequenced input: PBMCs. Here the CDR3 is given as CASSLGTSGIATQYF. The DNA sequence is as follows: TGTGCCAGCAGCTTAGGGACTAGCGGAATAGCTACGCAGTATTTT.